Listed below are T cell receptor beta chains from one sample, sequenced in a study of PD-1 blockade in classical Hodgkin lymphoma. Assay used: immunoSEQ multiplex PCR; TCRdb lists only in-frame clones, some missing. The top ten clones hold 18% of a sample with tens of thousands of clones, over 75% of them seen once. The sample in question was peripheral blood mononuclear cells (PBMCs), obtained before the fourth cycle of nivolumab. The receptors originated from a human donor with classical Hodgkin lymphoma. The CDR3 runs from the conserved cysteine through the conserved F or W. A D gene is named only where the DNA matches it firmly. Size values are once, few and many counts, or a class for expanded clones, and some rows have none.

>NA|NA|TRBV9|TRBJ2-1
CASSYITGGAYNEQFF
TGTGCCAGCAGCTATATAACTGGGGGAGCCTACAATGAGCAGTTCTTC
>NA|NA|TRBV7-7|TRBJ2-5
CASSPSPLETQYF
TGTGCCAGCAGCCCAAGCCCCCTAGAGACCCAGTACTTC
>NA|NA|TRBV10-3|TRBJ2-3
CAISNTAGASTDTQYF
TGTGCCATCAGCAACACAGCGGGCGCTAGCACAGATACGCAGTATTTT
>NA|NA|TRBV20-1|TRBJ2-7
CSAASPYEQYF
TGCAGTGCCGCTTCCCCCTACGAGCAGTACTTC
>TRBD1|NA|TRBV6-1|TRBJ1-1
CASRDRVGAFF
TGTGCCAGTCGTGACAGGGTCGGAGCTTTCTTT
>NA|NA|TRBV18|TRBJ2-7
CASSPGADSYEQYF
TGTGCCAGCTCACCAGGCGCCGACTCCTACGAGCAGTACTTC
>NA|NA|TRBV5-1|TRBJ2-6
CASRGTRGANVLTF
TGCGCCAGCAGGGGAACTCGTGGGGCCAACGTCCTGACTTTC
>NA|NA|TRBV28|TRBJ1-1
CASSPPLGTDIHTEAFF
TGTGCCAGCAGTCCCCCCCTGGGGACCGATATACACACTGAAGCTTTCTTT
>NA|NA|TRBV7-9|TRBJ2-1
CASSPWGPSYNEQFF
TGTGCCAGCAGCCCCTGGGGCCCCTCCTACAATGAGCAGTTCTTC
>NA|NA|TRBV6-6|TRBJ1-5
CASRSINTRNQPQHF
TGTGCCAGCAGATCGATTAACACCCGCAATCAGCCCCAGCATTTT
>NA|once|TRBV6-1|TRBJ2-7
CASRDGAGEQYF
TGTGCCAGCAGGGACGGGGCCGGCGAGCAGTACTTC
>NA|NA|TRBV7-9|TRBJ1-2
CASSLGGYYGYTF
TGTGCCAGCAGCTTGGGGGGATACTATGGCTACACCTTC
>NA|NA|TRBV28|TRBJ1-3
CASSLSGGLFGQTSSGNTIYF
TGTGCCAGCAGTTTATCTGGCGGTTTGTTCGGGCAGACCAGCTCTGGAAACACCATATATTTT
>NA|NA|TRBV9|TRBJ1-4
CASSPAGEEKLFF
TGTGCCAGCAGCCCAGCAGGGGAGGAAAAACTGTTTTTT
>TRBD1|NA|TRBV28|TRBJ1-5
CASSGAGTGANQPQHF
TGTGCCAGCAGTGGGGCCGGGACAGGGGCCAATCAGCCCCAGCATTTT
>TRBD1|once|TRBV7-2|TRBJ1-2
CASSSRTGSGYTF
TGTGCCAGCAGCTCTCGGACAGGATCTGGCTACACCTTC
>TRBD2|NA|TRBV29-1|TRBJ2-5
CSVGAGGPRETQYF
TGCAGCGTTGGAGCGGGGGGGCCAAGGGAGACCCAGTACTTC
>NA|NA|TRBV5-6|TRBJ2-4
CASSPRTEKNIQYF
TGTGCCAGCAGCCCCCGGACAGAGAAAAACATTCAGTACTTC
>NA|NA|TRBV19|TRBJ1-2
CASTHSGYGYTF
TGTGCCAGTACCCATAGCGGGTACGGCTACACCTTC
>NA|NA|TRBV6-5|TRBJ2-3
CASTPPVAPDTQYF
TGTGCCAGCACCCCACCCGTCGCTCCAGATACGCAGTATTTT
>NA|NA|TRBV7-9|TRBJ2-7
CASSQVTRNKNYEQYF
TGTGCCAGCAGCCAAGTTACGAGAAACAAAAACTACGAGCAGTACTTC
>NA|NA|TRBV7-8|TRBJ2-1
CASSNRQVREQFF
TGTGCCAGCAGCAACCGACAGGTCCGTGAGCAGTTCTTC
>NA|NA|TRBV10-3|TRBJ2-1
CAIRDVGGVRPYNEQFF
TGTGCCATCAGGGATGTCGGAGGGGTCAGACCATACAATGAGCAGTTCTTC
>NA|NA|TRBV5-1|TRBJ1-3
CASSLALHGVSGNTIYF
TGCGCCAGCAGCTTGGCCCTACATGGAGTCTCTGGAAACACCATATATTTT
>TRBD2|NA|TRBV9|TRBJ2-1
CASSVRRTSGFHEQFF
TGTGCCAGCAGCGTCCGAAGGACTAGCGGGTTCCATGAGCAGTTCTTC
>NA|NA|TRBV12-5|TRBJ1-4
CASGLGISNEKLFF
TGTGCTAGTGGTTTGGGCATATCTAATGAAAAACTGTTTTTT
>NA|NA|TRBV7-9|TRBJ1-2
CASSLDRGRGGYGYTF
TGTGCCAGCAGCTTAGACCGGGGCAGGGGAGGCTATGGCTACACCTTC
>NA|NA|TRBV19|TRBJ2-1
CASSIGVARNEQFF
TGTGCCAGTAGTATTGGGGTAGCAAGGAATGAGCAGTTCTTC
>NA|NA|TRBV4-2|TRBJ1-2
CASSQEEGLIGGAYGYTF
TGTGCCAGCAGCCAAGAAGAAGGATTGATTGGGGGGGCCTATGGCTACACCTTC
>TRBD1|NA|TRBV29-1|TRBJ2-5
CSVVRVDRVRETQYF
TGCAGCGTCGTCCGGGTGGACAGGGTGAGAGAGACCCAGTACTTC
>TRBD2|NA|TRBV5-1|TRBJ2-1
CASHGLAINNEQFF
TGCGCCAGCCATGGACTAGCCATTAACAATGAGCAGTTCTTC
>NA|NA|TRBV18|TRBJ2-5
CASSPGAQETQYF
TGTGCCAGCTCACCCGGAGCTCAAGAGACCCAGTACTTC
>NA|NA|TRBV6-1|TRBJ2-7
CASSYPWEQYF
TGTGCCAGCAGTTACCCGTGGGAGCAGTACTTC
>TRBD1|NA|TRBV19|TRBJ2-7
CASSIVRGTGAVDYEQYF
TGTGCCAGTAGTATAGTGAGGGGAACAGGGGCCGTTGACTACGAGCAGTACTTC
>NA|NA|TRBV27|TRBJ1-5
CASSLYPTNSNQPQHF
TGTGCCAGCAGTTTATACCCGACGAATAGCAATCAGCCCCAGCATTTT
>NA|NA|TRBV5-1|TRBJ2-5
CASSLAEGAPGTQYF
TGCGCCAGCAGCTTGGCGGAGGGTGCACCGGGGACCCAGTACTTC
>NA|once|TRBV4-3|TRBJ1-5
CASSQDSRDQPQHF
TGCGCCAGCAGCCAAGATTCGCGGGATCAGCCCCAGCATTTT
>TRBD1|NA|TRBV12-5|TRBJ1-2
CASGLVVNGGNRGQDNFNYGYTF
TGTGCTAGTGGTTTGGTAGTGAATGGGGGGAATCGGGGACAGGACAACTTTAACTATGGCTACACCTTC
>NA|NA|TRBV7-2|TRBJ2-1
CASSSIRTPYNEQFF
TGTGCCAGCAGCTCAATTAGGACACCCTACAATGAGCAGTTCTTC
>TRBD1|once|TRBV7-2|TRBJ1-4
CASSLSGAGGEKLFF
TGTGCCAGCAGCTTATCGGGGGCAGGGGGGGAAAAACTGTTTTTT
>NA|few|TRBV19|TRBJ1-4
CASSIGTTTNEKLFF
TGTGCCAGTAGTATTGGGACAACAACTAATGAAAAACTGTTTTTT
>NA|NA|TRBV10-1|TRBJ1-1
CASPFPGDATNTEAFF
TGCGCCAGCCCTTTTCCAGGGGACGCAACGAACACTGAAGCTTTCTTT
>NA|NA|TRBV6-1|TRBJ2-1
CASSVQLSRVEQFF
TGTGCCAGCAGTGTCCAACTTAGTCGTGTAGAGCAGTTCTTC
>NA|NA|TRBV5-6|TRBJ1-1
CASSLGWGAGSTEAFF
TGTGCCAGCAGCTTGGGATGGGGCGCCGGGAGCACTGAAGCTTTCTTT
>NA|NA|TRBV5-1|TRBJ2-7
CASSKGQSYEQYF
TGCGCCAGCAGCAAAGGACAGTCCTACGAGCAGTACTTC
>TRBD2|NA|TRBV9|TRBJ2-3
CASSVIAGGTTTDTQYF
TGTGCCAGCAGCGTGATAGCGGGGGGTACGACTACAGATACGCAGTATTTT
>NA|few|TRBV7-5|TRBJ2-1
CVRSLVPHRSSYNEQFF
TGTGTCAGAAGCTTAGTACCTCACAGGAGTTCCTACAATGAGCAGTTCTTC
>NA|once|TRBV7-9|TRBJ2-1
CASSLSGLANEQFF
TGTGCCAGCAGCTTATCGGGACTTGCCAATGAGCAGTTCTTC
>NA|once|TRBV7-9|TRBJ2-5
CASSLSIGSRETQYF
TGTGCCAGCAGCTTATCCATAGGATCCCGAGAGACCCAGTACTTC